The clone carrying this T cell receptor (beta chain) was seen a few times. This sample's TCRbeta library carried unique molecular identifier barcodes. TCRdb analysed the PCR reads with MiXCR anew, one entry per CDR3 protein. The sample shows some 490,000 distinct CDR3 sequences, approximately 12% of them seen only once. The source of the sample is a study of T-cell reconstitution after alpha-beta-depleted transplantation in children. Germline lookup yields CDR1 KGHSH and CDR2 LQKENI. The CDR3 length is 15 residues. V dropped 2 bases and J dropped 4; count of bases not matched to a gene: 4. Material: PBMCs from the stem cell graft donor, obtained from the stem cell graft. The chain combines TRBV18 with TRBJ2-3; TRBD1 matches 9 bases. This sequence originates from a human donor who donated a stem cell graft to a child with combined immunodeficiency. DNA for the CDR3: TGTGCCAGCTCACCATGGGACAGGGTTTCAGATACGCAGTATTTT. Protein product: CASSPWDRVSDTQYF.